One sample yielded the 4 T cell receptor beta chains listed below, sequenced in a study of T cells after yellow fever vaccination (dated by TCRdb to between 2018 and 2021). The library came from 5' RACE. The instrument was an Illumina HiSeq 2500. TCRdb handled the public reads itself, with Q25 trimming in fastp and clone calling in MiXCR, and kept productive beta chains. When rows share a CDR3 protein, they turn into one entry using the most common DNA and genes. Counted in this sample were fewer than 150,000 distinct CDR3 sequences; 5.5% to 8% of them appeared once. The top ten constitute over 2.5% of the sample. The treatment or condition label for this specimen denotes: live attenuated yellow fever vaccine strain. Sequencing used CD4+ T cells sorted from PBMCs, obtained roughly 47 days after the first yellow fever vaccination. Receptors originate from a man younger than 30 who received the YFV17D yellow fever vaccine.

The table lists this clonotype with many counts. CDR3 DNA sequence: TGCGCCAGCAGCGCGACAGGGGCCTACAATGAGCAGTTCTTC. As protein: CASSATGAYNEQFF. The chain has TRBV5-1 and TRBJ2-1; 8 positions match TRBD1. The trim removed 4 bases at V and 2 bases at J, leaving 2 bases unmatched. The CDR3 extends over 14 amino acids. The germline CDR1 and CDR2 sequences are SGHRS and YFSETQ.

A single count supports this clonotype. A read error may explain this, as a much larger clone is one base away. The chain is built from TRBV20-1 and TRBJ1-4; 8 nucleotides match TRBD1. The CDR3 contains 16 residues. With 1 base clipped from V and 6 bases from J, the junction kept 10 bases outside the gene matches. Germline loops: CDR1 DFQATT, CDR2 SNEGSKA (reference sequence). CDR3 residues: CSARGAPGQVHEKLFF. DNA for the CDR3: TGCAGTGCTAGAGGTGCCCCGGGACAGGTACATGAAAAACTGTTTTTT.

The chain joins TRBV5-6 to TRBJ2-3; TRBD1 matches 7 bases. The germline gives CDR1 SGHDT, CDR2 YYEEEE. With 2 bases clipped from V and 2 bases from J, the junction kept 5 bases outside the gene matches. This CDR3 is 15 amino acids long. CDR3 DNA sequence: TGTGCCAGCAGCTTAACAGGGGACGCCACAGATACGCAGTATTTT. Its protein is CASSLTGDATDTQYF.

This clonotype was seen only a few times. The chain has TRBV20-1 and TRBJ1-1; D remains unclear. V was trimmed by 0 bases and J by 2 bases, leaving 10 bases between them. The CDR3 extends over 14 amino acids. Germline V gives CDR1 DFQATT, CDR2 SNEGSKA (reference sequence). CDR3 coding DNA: TGCAGTGCTAGAGATTTCGCGGTTAACACTGAAGCTTTCTTT. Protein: CSARDFAVNTEAFF.